This TCR beta chain appears in the sequencing data of a study of blood T cell repertoires in COVID-19. V was pared by 4 bases and J by 5 bases, with 13 bases of the junction left unmatched. The CDR3 is 16 residues long. Germline assignment: CDR1 SGHTA and CDR2 FQGNSA. Original processing methods: Estimates of nucleated cell counts were drawn from the amplification of reference gene primers. Clones were read by immunoSEQ multiplex PCR, and TCRdb kept only the in-frame ones, dropping some. Clone size and the V and J calls come from that table; the DNA yielded D and trimming. The sample has roughly 200,000 clones; approximately 80% are singletons.

The rearrangement uses TRBV7-2 and TRBJ2-5; 7 bases align to TRBD2. The sequencing sample was made of peripheral blood. This clonotype originated in a human donor in a cohort sampled during active COVID-19. CDR3 sequence (DNA): TGTGCCAGCAGCTCGGTGGCTCGGGGGGACCGGGAGACCCAGTACTTC. As protein: CASSSVARGDRETQYF. The full variable domain, in which reference TRBV7-2 and TRBJ2-5 provide the parts outside the CDR3, is GAGVSQSPSNKVTEKGKDVELRCDPISGHTALYWYRQSLGQGLEFLIYFQGNSAPDKSGLPSDRFSAERTGGSVSTLTIQRTQQEDSAVYLCASSSVARGDRETQYFGPGTRLLVL.